The clone carrying this T cell receptor beta chain has at least ten counts. Its specificity is unknown. This sample is drawn from a study of T cell repertoires in aging, cancer and after chemotherapy. Overall study context: Repeat sampling of healthy donors over several months to years showed clear clonal overlap.

Findings and limits, study-wide: Median generation probability rose over the chemotherapy interval in each cancer cohort, suggesting rebound thymic output.

Peripheral blood genomic DNA, not sorted cells or RNA, was the template. CDR3 length: 12 amino acids. The germline V gene encodes CDR1 MNHEY and CDR2 SVGAGI. V lost 3 bases and J lost 4, with 6 bases in between. TRB rearrangements spanning V, D and J were amplified using mixed TRB-A/B primers. One entry per CDR3 protein, called by TCRdb with MiXCR from the multiplex PCR reads. The sample yields 13,000 or so distinct CDR3 sequences, around 25% seen once. The chain uses TRBV6-5 and TRBJ2-5, with D perhaps being TRBD1 or TRBD2 (5 bases each). This TCR came from a human donor in good health. Sequenced sample: blood. The CDR3 sequence: CASSYGGETQYF. The DNA of the CDR3 is TGTGCCAGCAGTTATGGGGGAGAGACCCAGTACTTC.